These 13 T cell receptor beta chains came from one sample sequenced in a study of memory CD8 T cells in hepatitis C reinfection. Repertoires were generated with immunoSEQ multiplex PCR, while TCRdb's copy carries only in-frame clones and drops some. In total, the table holds around 90 clones. Specified time point: peak reinfection, 3 to 8 weeks after reinfection detection. TCR sequencing was done directly ex vivo on sorted cells, without expansion in vitro. The material sequenced was HCV tetramer-positive CD8+ T cells sorted from blood. The source is a man aged 50-59 years with hepatitis C virus infection.

This clone was detected once. The rearrangement uses TRBV15 and TRBJ2-5; TRBD2 aligns across 9 bases. From germline, CDR1 is LNHNV and CDR2 YYDKDF (reference sequence). The V segment lost 0 bases and the J segment 4 bases; nucleotides outside the gene matches: 6. The CDR3 loop spans 16 amino acids. CDR3 bases: TGTGCCACCAGCAGAGATCGCGCGGGAGGGGGAGAGACCCAGTACTTC. Translating it yields CATSRDRAGGGETQYF.

The chain combines TRBV14 with TRBJ2-1, with 8 positions matching TRBD2. The CDR3 is made up of 14 amino acids. Losses at the gene ends were 6 bases for V and 5 bases for J; bases not matched to a gene: 6. The germline V gene has CDR1 SGHDN and CDR2 FVKESK. CDR3 DNA sequence: TGTGCCAGCAGTTTAGCGGGAACACACAATGAGCAGTTCTTC. Translating it yields CASSLAGTHNEQFF. The full variable domain, with the rest looked up from reference TRBV14 and TRBJ2-1, is EAGVTQFPSHSVIEKGQTVTLRCDPISGHDNLYWYRRVMGKEIKFLLHFVKESKQDESGMPNNRFLAERTGGTYSTLKVQPAELEDSGVYFCASSLAGTHNEQFFGPGTRLTVL.

This clone rates as hyperexpanded (1% or more). The same CDR3 arises from other DNA sequences in this sample as well. V gene TRBV4-2 combines with J gene TRBJ2-7; 12 bases fit TRBD2. Trimming cost V 2 bases and J 1 base; bases outside gene matches: 3. This CDR3 region has 16 residues. Germline CDR1 reads LGHNA; CDR2 reads YNFKEQ. CDR3 amino acids: CASSQLLAGGSYEQYF. CDR3 coding DNA: TGTGCCAGCAGCCAACTACTAGCGGGAGGTTCCTACGAGCAGTACTTC.

Worth noting for this clone: At one of its ends the junction is not consistent with the germline gene, which may arise from a read error. This chain uses TRBV4-2 with TRBJ2-7, with TRBD2 matching 12 bases. The CDR3 extends over 16 amino acids. Germline assignment: CDR1 LGHNA and CDR2 YNFKEQ. CDR3 protein: CSSIQLLAGGSYEQYF. The CDR3 DNA reads as TGTTCCAGCATCCAACTACTAGCGGGAGGTTCCTACGAGCAGTACTTC.

The genes are TRBV4-3 and TRBJ2-7, with D perhaps matching TRBD1 (8 bases). The V gene lost 0 bases and the J gene lost 7 bases, with 22 bases spanning the gap. The germline V gene encodes CDR1 LGHNA and CDR2 YSLEER. CDR3 length: 17 amino acids. CDR3 loop: CASSQDPQAGGGGEQYF. The CDR3, as DNA: TGCGCCAGCAGCCAAGATCCCCAGGCAGGGGGCGGGGGTGAGCAGTACTTC.

By sample fraction, this clone is large. This chain joins TRBV5-6 and TRBJ1-2; 11 bases are shared with TRBD1. In germline, CDR1 is SGHDT, CDR2 YYEEEE. CDR3 length: 18 residues. J was trimmed by 8 bases and V by 4 bases; bases with no gene match: 19. The CDR3 DNA follows: TGTGCCAGCAGCCAGGGTGGGGACAGGGGGGATCCAGGTGACGGCTACACCTTC. It codes for CASSQGGDRGDPGDGYTF. Supplemented by reference TRBV5-6 and TRBJ1-2, the full variable domain reads DAGVTQSPTHLIKTRGQQVTLRCSPKSGHDTVSWYQQALGQGPQFIFQYYEEEERQRGNFPDRFSGHQFPNYSSELNVNALLLGDSALYLCASSQGGDRGDPGDGYTFGSGTRLTVV.

The chain has TRBV5-6 and TRBJ2-7; 9 nucleotides agree with TRBD2. J was trimmed by 3 bases and V by 0 bases; bases with no gene match: 4. Germline V gives CDR1 SGHDT, CDR2 YYEEEE. The CDR3 runs 15 residues. CDR3 sequence (DNA): TGTGCCAGCAGCTTGGCCAGCGGGGGGTACTACGAGCAGTACTTC. It translates to CASSLASGGYYEQYF.

The V gene is TRBV19, the J gene TRBJ2-5; 8 nucleotides align to TRBD1. Germline V gene lookup returns CDR1 LNHDA and CDR2 SQIVND (reference sequence). This CDR3 region has 15 residues. After removal of 3 bases from V and 5 bases from J, the junction contained 8 bases not matched to a gene. CDR3 amino acids: CASSIPGGAWETQYF. As DNA, the CDR3 is TGTGCCAGTAGTATTCCAGGGGGCGCGTGGGAGACCCAGTACTTC.

Comments on this clone: Compared with germline, one end of the junction differs, possibly owing to a read error. V and J are TRBV7-7 and TRBJ2-7; 10 nucleotides match TRBD2. This CDR3 contains 14 residues. CDR1 is SSHAT and CDR2 is FNYEAQ in the germline V gene (reference sequence). CDR3 amino acids: CASSYLAGGSEQYF. CDR3 DNA: TGTGCTAGCAGCTATTTAGCGGGAGGTTCCGAGCAGTACTTC.

Concerning this clone itself: A far larger clone is only one base removed, so a read error is likely. Other DNA sequences from this sample encode an identical CDR3 as well. CDR3 nucleotide sequence: TGTGCCAGCAGTCAACTACTAGCGGGAGGTTCCTACGAGCAGTACTTC. The encoded protein is CASSQLLAGGSYEQYF. The V gene is TRBV4-2, the J gene TRBJ2-7; 12 positions match TRBD2. This CDR3 has 16 residues. J was trimmed by 1 base and V by 6 bases; bases with no gene match: 7. Germline V gives CDR1 LGHNA, CDR2 YNFKEQ.

This clone has only a few counts. The gene calls are TRBV9 and TRBJ1-1; D call uncertain. CDR1 and CDR2 from the germline V gene are SGDLS and YYNGEE. V lost 3 bases and J 4 bases, leaving 10 bases between the germline ends. The CDR3 runs to 13 residues. CDR3 loop: CASSAIEGTEAFF. The CDR3 DNA reads TGTGCCAGCAGCGCAATTGAGGGCACTGAAGCTTTCTTT.

The chain has TRBV4-2 and TRBJ2-2, with a weak D call TRBD2 (6 bases). Per the germline V gene, CDR1 is LGHNA and CDR2 is YNFKEQ. Trimming took off 0 bases at V and 8 bases at J, with 16 bases between the two ends. The CDR3 length is 16 residues. The CDR3: CASSQEVIGGLGELFF. The CDR3 bases are TGTGCCAGCAGCCAAGAAGTAATTGGGGGGTTAGGGGAGCTGTTTTTT.

The J gene is TRBJ1-4, the V gene TRBV4-1, with D maybe TRBD1 (6 bases). This CDR3 is built from 18 residues. The germline gives CDR1 MGHRA, CDR2 YSYEKL. The V end lost 1 base, the J end lost 5 bases, and 20 bases lay between the germline ends. In nucleotides, the CDR3 is TGCGCCAGCAGCCAAGCGCAGGGCTTAGGGGGTGTCAATGAAAAACTGTTTTTT. Translating gives CASSQAQGLGGVNEKLFF.